The present entry profiles one T cell receptor (beta chain) with its context. Its antigen is as yet unknown. This record belongs to a study of PD-1 blockade in classical Hodgkin lymphoma. The time point denotes: cycle 4 day 1 (C4D1), after less than 7 weeks of nivolumab. Every one of the patients relapsed after autologous stem cell transplantation (brentuximab vedotin exposure was variable). Regarding the study as a whole: Only CD4+ TCR diversity, not CD8+, had risen significantly by C4D1. The diversity seen at baseline in complete responders resembled that of newly diagnosed patients. The authors have not defined what causes the repertoire differences, possibly disease activity or prior therapy.

This table comes from immunoSEQ multiplex PCR, and its TCRdb copy is limited to in-frame clones, with some not included. The sample lists some 110,000 clones; approximately 90% were seen once. The germline V gene has CDR1 GTSNPN and CDR2 SVGIG (reference sequence). The CDR3 covers 12 residues. V was pared by 8 bases and J by 1 base, with 11 bases between. The receptor's source is a human donor with classical Hodgkin lymphoma. The rearrangement links TRBV30 to TRBJ1-1; D is unclear. Material: peripheral blood mononuclear cells (PBMCs), obtained before the fourth cycle of nivolumab. The CDR3 sequence: CARRLANTEAFF. Written as DNA, the CDR3 is TGTGCCCGACGCCTCGCGAACACTGAAGCTTTCTTT.